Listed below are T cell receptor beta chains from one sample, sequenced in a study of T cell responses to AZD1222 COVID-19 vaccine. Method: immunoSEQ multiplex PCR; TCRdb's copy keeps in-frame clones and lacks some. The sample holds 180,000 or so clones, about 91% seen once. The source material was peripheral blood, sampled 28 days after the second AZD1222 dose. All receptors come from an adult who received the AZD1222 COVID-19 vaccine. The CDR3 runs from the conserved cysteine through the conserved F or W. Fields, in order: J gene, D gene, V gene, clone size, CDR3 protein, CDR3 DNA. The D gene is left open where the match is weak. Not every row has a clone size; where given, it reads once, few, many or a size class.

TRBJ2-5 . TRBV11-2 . CASSLGGPIQETQYF TGTGCCAGCAGCTTAGGCGGGCCGATCCAAGAGACCCAGTACTTC
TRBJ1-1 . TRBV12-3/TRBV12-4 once CASIIRGGTEAFF TGTGCCAGCATCATTAGGGGTGGCACTGAAGCTTTCTTT
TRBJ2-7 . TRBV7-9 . CATWATGSLSEQYF TGTGCCACATGGGCAACAGGCTCTCTTTCCGAGCAGTACTTC
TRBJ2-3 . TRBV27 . CASKRQGPDTQYF TGTGCCAGCAAACGGCAGGGACCAGATACGCAGTATTTT
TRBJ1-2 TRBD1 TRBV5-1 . CASSARDRAGYGYTF TGCGCCAGCAGCGCCCGGGACAGGGCCGGCTATGGCTACACCTTC
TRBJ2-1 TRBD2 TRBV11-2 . CASSRTSGGSFSYNEQFF TGTGCCAGCAGCAGAACTAGCGGGGGGTCCTTCTCCTACAATGAGCAGTTCTTC
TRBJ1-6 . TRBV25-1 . CASRRGGNSPLHF TGTGCCAGCAGGAGGGGCGGGAATTCACCCCTCCACTTT
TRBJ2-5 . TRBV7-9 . CASSLRAQETQYF TGTGCCAGCAGCTTACGGGCCCAAGAGACCCAGTACTTC
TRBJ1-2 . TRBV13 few CASSPRPTGNYGYTF TGTGCCAGCAGCCCAAGACCTACTGGGAACTATGGCTACACCTTC
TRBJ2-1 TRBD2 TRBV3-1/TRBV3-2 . CASRFSGTGGYEQFF TGTGCCAGCAGATTTTCAGGGACGGGAGGCTATGAGCAGTTCTTC
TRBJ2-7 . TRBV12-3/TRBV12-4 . CASSFMGDEQYF TGTGCCAGCAGTTTCATGGGGGACGAGCAGTACTTC
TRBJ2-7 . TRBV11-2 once CASSLAGSSYEQYF TGTGCCAGCAGCTTAGCAGGGTCCTCCTACGAGCAGTACTTC
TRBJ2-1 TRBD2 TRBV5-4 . CASSSDPLAGGQEQFF TGTGCCAGCAGCTCGGATCCCCTAGCGGGGGGGCAGGAGCAGTTCTTC
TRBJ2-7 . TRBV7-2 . CASSLEATRGSYEQYF TGTGCCAGCAGCTTAGAAGCGACTAGAGGGAGCTACGAGCAGTACTTC
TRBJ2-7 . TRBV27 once CASSLPRALYEQYF TGTGCCAGCAGTTTACCCAGGGCCCTCTACGAGCAGTACTTC
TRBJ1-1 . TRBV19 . CASGGGRGQPNTEAFF TGTGCCAGTGGTGGAGGTAGGGGACAACCGAACACTGAAGCTTTCTTT
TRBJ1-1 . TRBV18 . CASSPTSGSYTEAFF TGTGCCAGCTCACCAACGTCCGGATCTTACACTGAAGCTTTCTTT
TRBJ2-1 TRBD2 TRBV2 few CASSATSGYNEQFF TGTGCCAGCAGTGCGACTAGCGGATACAATGAGCAGTTCTTC
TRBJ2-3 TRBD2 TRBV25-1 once CASSGRTLAGSTDTQYF TGTGCCAGCAGTGGCCGGACACTAGCGGGGAGCACAGATACGCAGTATTTT
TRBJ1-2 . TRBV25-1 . CASSESWRAMEGYTF TGTGCCAGCAGTGAATCATGGAGGGCAATGGAGGGCTACACCTTC
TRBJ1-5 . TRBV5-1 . CASSLAPSGGNQPQHF TGCGCCAGCAGCTTGGCACCAAGTGGGGGCAATCAGCCCCAGCATTTT
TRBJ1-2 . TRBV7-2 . CASSLARAGQAYGYTF TGTGCCAGCAGCTTAGCCCGGGCAGGGCAGGCGTATGGCTACACCTTC
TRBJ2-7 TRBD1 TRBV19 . CASSPWTGNPYEQYF TGTGCCAGTAGTCCTTGGACAGGGAATCCCTACGAGCAGTACTTC
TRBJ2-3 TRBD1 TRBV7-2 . CASSLGQGRTDTQYF TGTGCCAGCAGCCTAGGACAGGGACGCACAGATACGCAGTATTTT
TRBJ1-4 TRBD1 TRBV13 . CASSPGTGNGEKLFF TGTGCCAGCAGCCCCGGGACAGGGAACGGTGAAAAACTGTTTTTT
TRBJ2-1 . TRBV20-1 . CSASWPEEQFF TGCAGTGCTAGCTGGCCGGAAGAGCAGTTCTTC
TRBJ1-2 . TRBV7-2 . CASSLSPGLEGGYTF TGTGCCAGCAGCTTATCTCCGGGGCTCGAAGGGGGCTACACCTTC
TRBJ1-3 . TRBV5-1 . CASSPGEPSGNTIYF TGCGCCAGCTCCCCGGGCGAGCCCTCTGGAAACACCATATATTTT
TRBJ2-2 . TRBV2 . CASSETQGRGELFF TGTGCCAGCAGTGAGACTCAGGGCAGGGGGGAGCTGTTTTTT
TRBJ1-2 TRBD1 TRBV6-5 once CASSYPDRSGYTF TGTGCCAGCAGTTACCCGGACAGGTCGGGCTACACCTTC
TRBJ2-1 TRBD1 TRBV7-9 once CASSSRGHYNEQFF TGTGCCAGCAGTTCGAGGGGGCATTACAATGAGCAGTTCTTC
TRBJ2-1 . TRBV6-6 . CASSVAAEQFF TGTGCCAGCAGTGTAGCGGCTGAGCAGTTCTTC
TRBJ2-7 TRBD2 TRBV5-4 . CASSPRGLGLYEQYF TGTGCCAGCAGCCCCAGGGGACTAGGTCTTTACGAGCAGTACTTC
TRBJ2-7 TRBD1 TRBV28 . CASSFAGTGAYEQYF TGTGCCAGCAGTTTCGCGGGGACAGGGGCCTACGAGCAGTACTTC
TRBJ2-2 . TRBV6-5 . CASSYYGPGELFF TGTGCCAGCAGTTACTACGGCCCCGGGGAGCTGTTTTTT
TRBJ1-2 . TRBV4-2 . CASSQVGGRGRQGYTF TGTGCCAGCAGCCAAGTAGGGGGACGAGGTCGTCAAGGCTACACCTTC
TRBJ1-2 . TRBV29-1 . CSVLRGLNYGYTF TGCAGCGTCCTCCGGGGCCTAAACTATGGCTACACCTTC
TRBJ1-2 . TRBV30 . CAWSVGGYYGYTF TGTGCCTGGAGTGTGGGTGGCTACTATGGCTACACCTTC
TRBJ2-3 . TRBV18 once CASSPSLTDTQYF TGTGCCAGCTCACCTTCTCTCACAGATACGCAGTATTTT
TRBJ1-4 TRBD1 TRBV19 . CASRPQGGSRSKLFF TGTGCCAGTAGACCACAGGGGGGGAGTAGGAGTAAACTGTTTTTT
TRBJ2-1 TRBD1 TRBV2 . CASSEKGAFLDEQFF TGTGCCAGCAGTGAAAAGGGGGCGTTTTTGGATGAGCAGTTCTTC
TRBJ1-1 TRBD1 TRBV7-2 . CASSPGQGVNTEAFF TGTGCCAGCAGCCCCGGACAGGGAGTAAACACTGAAGCTTTCTTT
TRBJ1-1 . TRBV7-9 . CASSFGGTTEAFF TGTGCCAGCAGCTTTGGAGGAACAACTGAAGCTTTCTTT
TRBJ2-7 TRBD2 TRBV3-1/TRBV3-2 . CASSPGLASGAAKYF TGTGCCAGCAGCCCCGGCTTGGCTAGCGGGGCGGCGAAGTACTTC
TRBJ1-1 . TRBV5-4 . CASSSLLREAFF TGTGCCAGCAGCTCCCTCCTCCGTGAAGCTTTCTTT
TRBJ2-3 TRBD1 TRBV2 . CASSEGGTGTADTQYF TGTGCCAGCAGTGAGGGAGGGACAGGGACGGCAGATACGCAGTATTTT
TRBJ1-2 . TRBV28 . CASTKALLMYTF TGTGCCAGCACGAAGGCCCTGTTAATGTACACCTTC
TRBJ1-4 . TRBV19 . CASNRGRGNEKLFF TGTGCCAGTAACCGGGGGAGGGGAAATGAAAAACTGTTTTTT
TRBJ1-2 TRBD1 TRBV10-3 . CAITLGQNYGYTF TGTGCCATCACCCTGGGACAGAACTATGGCTACACCTTC
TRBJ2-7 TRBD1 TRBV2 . CASSEGQGSYEQYF TGTGCCAGCAGTGAAGGACAGGGGTCCTACGAGCAGTACTTC
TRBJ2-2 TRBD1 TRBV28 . CASSFLGGKTGELFF TGTGCCAGCAGTTTTTTAGGGGGCAAAACCGGGGAGCTGTTTTTT
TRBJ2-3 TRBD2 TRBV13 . CASSLQAMSGGAGDTQYF TGTGCCAGCAGCCTGCAAGCGATGAGCGGGGGGGCAGGAGATACGCAGTATTTT
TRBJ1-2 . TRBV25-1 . CASSDSLHPGYTF TGTGCCAGCAGTGATTCACTCCATCCGGGCTACACCTTC
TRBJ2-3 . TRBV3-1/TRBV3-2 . CASSQSGGVTQYF TGTGCCAGCAGCCAAAGTGGGGGAGTCACGCAGTATTTT
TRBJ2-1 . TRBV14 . CASSYGGAENEQFF TGTGCCAGCAGCTACGGTGGGGCGGAAAATGAGCAGTTCTTC
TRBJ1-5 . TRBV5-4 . CASSSRDPTGPQHF TGTGCCAGCAGCTCCCGGGACCCAACGGGCCCCCAGCATTTT
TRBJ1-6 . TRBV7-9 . CASSFADVNSPLHF TGTGCCAGCAGCTTCGCCGACGTTAATTCACCCCTCCACTTT
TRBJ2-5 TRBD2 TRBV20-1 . CSASRTSGETQYF TGCAGTGCTAGTCGGACTAGCGGGGAGACCCAGTACTTC
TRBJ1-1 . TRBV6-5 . CASSYTHGREAFF TGTGCCAGCAGTTACACCCACGGACGAGAAGCTTTCTTT
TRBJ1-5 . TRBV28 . CASIQFGGNQPQHF TGTGCCAGCATCCAATTCGGCGGCAATCAGCCCCAGCATTTT